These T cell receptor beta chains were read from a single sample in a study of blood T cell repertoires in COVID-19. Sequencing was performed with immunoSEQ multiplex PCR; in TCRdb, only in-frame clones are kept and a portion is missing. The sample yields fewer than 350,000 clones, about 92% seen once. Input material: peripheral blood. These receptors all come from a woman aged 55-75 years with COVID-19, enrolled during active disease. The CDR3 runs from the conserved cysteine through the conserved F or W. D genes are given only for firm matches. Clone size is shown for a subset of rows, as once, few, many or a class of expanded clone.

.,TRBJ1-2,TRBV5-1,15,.,CASSLAAGGFYGYTF,TGCGCCAGCAGCCTGGCAGCTGGGGGGTTCTATGGCTACACCTTC
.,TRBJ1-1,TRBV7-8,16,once,CASSLEIGQGGTEAFF,TGTGCCAGCAGCTTAGAAATAGGGCAGGGAGGGACTGAAGCTTTCTTT
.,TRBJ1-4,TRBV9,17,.,CASSPRPGAGANEKLFF,TGTGCCAGCAGCCCCAGACCCGGGGCAGGGGCTAATGAAAAACTGTTTTTT
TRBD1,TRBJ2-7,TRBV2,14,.,CASSKDRGRYEQYF,TGTGCCAGCAGTAAGGACAGGGGGCGGTACGAGCAGTACTTC
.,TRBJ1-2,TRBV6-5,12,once,CANKPPGVGYTF,TGTGCCAACAAACCCCCAGGGGTCGGCTACACCTTC
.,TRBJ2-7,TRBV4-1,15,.,CASSQAVGSSYEQYF,TGCGCCAGCAGCCAAGCCGTGGGGAGCTCCTACGAGCAGTACTTC
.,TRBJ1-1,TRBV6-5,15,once,CASRKPVTGNTEAFF,TGTGCCAGCAGGAAACCTGTAACAGGGAACACTGAAGCTTTCTTT
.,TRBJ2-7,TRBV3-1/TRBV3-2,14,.,CASSHQGLTYEQYF,TGTGCCAGCAGCCACCAGGGGCTCACCTACGAGCAGTACTTC
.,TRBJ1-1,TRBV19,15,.,CASSIDHRPTRGAFF,TGTGCCAGTAGTATAGATCACAGGCCGACTAGGGGAGCTTTCTTT
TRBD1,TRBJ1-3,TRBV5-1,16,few,CASSAYGTGLENTIYF,TGCGCCAGCAGCGCTTACGGGACAGGGCTCGAAAACACCATATATTTT
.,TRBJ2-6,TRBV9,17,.,CASSVSGLGGGANVLTF,TGTGCCAGCAGCGTATCGGGCTTGGGAGGTGGGGCCAACGTCCTGACTTTC
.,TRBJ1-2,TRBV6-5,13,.,CASSRQANYGYTF,TGTGCCAGCAGCCGACAGGCCAACTATGGCTACACCTTC
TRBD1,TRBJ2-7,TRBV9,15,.,CASSVDTGGGYEQYF,TGTGCCAGCAGCGTAGATACAGGGGGCGGGTACGAGCAGTACTTC
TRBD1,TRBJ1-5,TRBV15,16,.,CATSRATGGSNQPQHF,TGTGCCACCAGCAGAGCCACAGGGGGTAGCAATCAGCCCCAGCATTTT
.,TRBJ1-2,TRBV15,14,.,CATSESTGPYGYTF,TGTGCCACCAGCGAGTCGACAGGTCCCTATGGCTACACCTTC
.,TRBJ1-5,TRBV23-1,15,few,CASSQSSFRNQPQHF,TGCGCCAGCAGTCAATCATCATTTCGCAATCAGCCCCAGCATTTT
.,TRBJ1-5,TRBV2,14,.,CASVRDYSNQPQHF,TGTGCCAGCGTGAGGGATTATAGCAATCAGCCCCAGCATTTT
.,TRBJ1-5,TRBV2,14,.,CASSHDSDNQPQHF,TGTGCCAGCAGTCACGACAGTGACAATCAGCCCCAGCATTTT
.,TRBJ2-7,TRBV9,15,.,CASSVGGAGDYEQYF,TGTGCCAGCAGCGTAGGAGGGGCAGGGGACTACGAGCAGTACTTC
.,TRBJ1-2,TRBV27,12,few,CASGQGLSGYTF,TGTGCCAGCGGCCAGGGGCTAAGTGGCTACACCTTC
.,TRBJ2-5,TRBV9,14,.,CASSSQGGGETQYF,TGTGCCAGCAGCTCCCAGGGGGGCGGAGAGACCCAGTACTTC
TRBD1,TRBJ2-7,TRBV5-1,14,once,CASSLEGAGYEQYF,TGCGCCAGCAGCTTGGAGGGGGCCGGGTACGAGCAGTACTTC
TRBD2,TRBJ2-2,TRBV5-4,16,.,CASSPRTSGSTGELFF,TGTGCCAGCAGCCCCAGGACTAGCGGTTCCACCGGGGAGCTGTTTTTT
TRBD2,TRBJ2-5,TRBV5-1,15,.,CASSLLRREGETQYF,TGCGCCAGCAGCTTGTTGCGCAGGGAGGGAGAGACCCAGTACTTC